These 23 T cell receptor beta chains share one sample of origin, sequenced in a study of blood T cell repertoires in COVID-19. The method was immunoSEQ multiplex PCR; TCRdb's version includes in-frame clones alone and lacks a portion of them. The sample records about 59,000 clones, about 73% being singletons. The sample taken for sequencing was peripheral blood. These receptors came from a woman aged 50 to 60 with active or convalescent COVID-19.

Of note for this clone: Other DNA sequences in the same sample also yield this CDR3. The CDR3 reads CASSVRGADGYTF. CDR3 coding DNA: TGTGCCAGCAGCGTGCGGGGGGCAGATGGCTACACCTTC. This sequence joins TRBV28 and TRBJ1-2; D is possibly TRBD1 (6 bases). The CDR3 length is 13 residues. Germline CDR1 reads MDHEN; CDR2 reads SYDVKM. V was trimmed by 6 bases and J by 6 bases, leaving 14 bases between them.

This clone was seen once. CDR3 in DNA: TGTGCCAGCAGCCAAGATAAGAGAAGGGTGGGGCTAGCGGGCTACGAGCAGTACTTC. This encodes CASSQDKRRVGLAGYEQYF. The chain couples TRBV4-2 to TRBJ2-7; 8 bases align to TRBD2. CDR3 length equals 19 residues. J lost 3 bases, V lost 0 bases, and 16 bases had no gene match. Germline CDR1 and CDR2: LGHNA and YNFKEQ.

The chain employs TRBV7-8 and TRBJ1-2; D possibly corresponds to TRBD1 (5 bases). Per the germline V gene, CDR1 is SGHVS and CDR2 is FQNEAQ. The CDR3 has 13 amino acids. Trimming took off 0 bases at V and 8 bases at J, with 10 bases between the two ends. This chain's CDR3 is CASSLAGRDGYTF. The CDR3 coding sequence is TGTGCCAGCAGCTTAGCAGGGAGGGACGGCTACACCTTC.

The chain recombines TRBV2 with TRBJ1-6; possibly TRBD1 for D (6 bases). Between the trimmed V and J ends, which lost 4 bases and 3 bases, there was a span of 13 bases. The CDR3 is made up of 16 amino acids. The germline V gene has CDR1 SNHLY and CDR2 FYNNEI. In DNA, the CDR3 is TGTGCCAGCAGTGGGGGGCAGGGTGGCTATAATTCACCCCTCCACTTT. This translates into CASSGGQGGYNSPLHF.

The sample holds a few counts of this clone. The same CDR3 arises from other DNA sequences in this sample as well. V usage is TRBV18 and J usage is TRBJ2-3; maybe TRBD2 (5 bases). V was pared by 2 bases and J by 6 bases, with 12 bases between. There are 14 residues in the CDR3. In germline, CDR1 is KGHSH, CDR2 LQKENI. The CDR3 sequence is CASSPSGVTDTQYF. DNA for the CDR3: TGTGCCAGCTCACCATCCGGGGTTACCGATACGCAGTATTTT.

V usage is TRBV3-1 (or the pseudogene TRBV3-2) and J usage is TRBJ2-1, with 7 bases lining up with TRBD1. The germline gives CDR1 LGHDT, CDR2 YNNKEL (reference sequence). The CDR3 runs to 15 residues. J gave up 0 bases and V 3 bases, and 2 bases lay outside the gene matches. CDR3 sequence (DNA): TGTGCCAGCAGCCATGGACAGGACTCCTACAATGAGCAGTTCTTC. Protein sequence: CASSHGQDSYNEQFF.

The chain uses TRBV28 and TRBJ1-2; 8 bases are a match to TRBD1. CDR3 size: 14 residues. V was pared by 7 bases and J by 8 bases, with 12 bases of the junction left unmatched. Per germline, CDR1 MDHEN and CDR2 SYDVKM. The CDR3 region has the DNA TGTGCCAGCACCCGGACAGGGCCCGGGCGGGGCTACACCTTC. This sequence encodes CASTRTGPGRGYTF.

The genes are TRBV7-2 and TRBJ2-7; no reliable D call. This CDR3 spans 14 amino acids. The germline CDR1 and CDR2 sequences are SGHTA and FQGNSA. Trimming stripped 2 bases from V and 1 base from J, with 9 bases between. The CDR3 loop reads CASSLLRVSYEQYF. The CDR3 DNA is TGTGCCAGCAGCTTATTACGGGTATCCTACGAGCAGTACTTC.

This clone was detected only a few times. This chain links TRBV21-1 with TRBJ1-3. TRBV21-1 is a pseudogene segment. The CDR3 length is 16 residues. CDR3 loop: CASSKSGGDHGNTIYF. The CDR3, as DNA: TGTGCCAGCAGCAAAAGTGGCGGGGACCACGGAAACACCATATATTTT.

The chain employs TRBV27 and TRBJ1-2; D is uncertain. Germline CDR1 is MNHEY and CDR2 is SMNVEV (reference sequence). The CDR3 runs 13 residues. V was pared by 8 bases and J by 4 bases, with 14 bases between. DNA for the CDR3: TGTGCCAGCGGGCCTGGCCTTAGCTATGGCTACACCTTC. This codes for CASGPGLSYGYTF.

The chain uses TRBV2 and TRBJ2-5; D is uncertain. The CDR3 is made up of 11 amino acids. Trimming left V 7 bases short and J 3 bases short, with 6 bases between. Per the germline V gene, CDR1 is SNHLY and CDR2 is FYNNEI. CDR3 DNA sequence: TGTGCCAGCACCCGGGAAGAGACCCAGTACTTC. This codes for CASTREETQYF.

This chain joins TRBV28 and TRBJ2-7; 10 bases align to TRBD2. Germline V gene lookup returns CDR1 MDHEN and CDR2 SYDVKM. V was clipped by 5 bases and J by 3 bases; unmatched bases: 4. The CDR3 totals 14 residues. The CDR3 spells CASSLTSGFYEQYF. CDR3 bases: TGTGCCAGCAGTCTGACTAGCGGGTTCTACGAGCAGTACTTC.

The chain couples TRBV7-9 to TRBJ2-5; D remains unclear. Germline V gene data show CDR1 as SEHNR and CDR2 as FQNEAQ (reference sequence). The V end was cut by 5 bases, the J end by 5 bases, with 12 bases between. The CDR3 runs to 13 residues. The CDR3 sequence: CASSPVDGETQYF. In DNA form, the CDR3 reads TGTGCCAGCAGCCCGGTAGACGGGGAGACCCAGTACTTC.

This clone was observed a single time. The chain links TRBV11-2 to TRBJ2-3; 7 bases line up with TRBD2. Trimming at V came to 5 bases and at J to 1 base, leaving 6 bases not matched to a gene. CDR1 SGHAT and CDR2 FQNNGV come from the germline V gene. The CDR3 is made up of 15 amino acids. CDR3 coding DNA: TGTGCCAGCAGCCCCAGAGCGGGGCGCACAGATACGCAGTATTTT. Residues: CASSPRAGRTDTQYF.

The chain employs TRBV9 and TRBJ2-4, with a tentative D call TRBD1 (5 bases). Germline values: CDR1 SGDLS, CDR2 YYNGEE. The V end was cut by 4 bases, the J end by 5 bases, with 13 bases between. The CDR3 contains 14 residues. CDR3 sequence (DNA): TGTGCCAGCAGCCCTAGAAGGGGCGAAAACATTCAGTACTTC. Amino acids: CASSPRRGENIQYF. Looking up the rest from reference TRBV9 and TRBJ2-4 gives the full variable domain: DSGVTQTPKHLITATGQRVTLRCSPRSGDLSVYWYQQSLDQGLQFLIQYYNGEERAKGNILERFSAQQFPDLHSELNLSSLELGDSALYFCASSPRRGENIQYFGAGTRLSVL.

V usage is TRBV5-8 and J usage is TRBJ1-1, with D perhaps TRBD1 (5 bases). The CDR3 extends over 15 amino acids. The germline V and J ends were trimmed by 3 bases and 5 bases, with 17 bases remaining between them. Germline CDR1 is SGHTS and CDR2 is YDEGEE. CDR3 residues: CASSWGGTLKTEAFF. The CDR3 DNA sequence: TGTGCCAGCAGCTGGGGGGGGACCTTAAAGACTGAAGCTTTCTTT.

This clone has only a few counts. V usage is TRBV27 and J usage is TRBJ2-1; 7 bases line up with TRBD2. V trimming: 2 bases; J trimming: 13 bases; junction bases outside the gene matches: 14. This CDR3 contains 15 residues. The germline V gene encodes CDR1 MNHEY and CDR2 SMNVEV (reference sequence). CDR3 residues: CASSLAGAGETRQFF. The CDR3 DNA reads as TGTGCCAGCAGTTTAGCGGGAGCCGGGGAAACTCGACAGTTCTTC.

CDR3 loop: CASSQAGTNEAFF. The CDR3 nucleotides are TGTGCCAGCTCACAAGCCGGGACAAATGAAGCTTTCTTT. The V gene is TRBV18, the J gene TRBJ1-1; the D gene is possibly TRBD1 (6 bases). The CDR3 loop spans 13 amino acids. V lost 4 bases, J lost 7 bases, and 13 bases lay in between. CDR1 KGHSH and CDR2 LQKENI come from the germline V gene.

The chain has TRBV27 and TRBJ2-3; 8 bases are shared with TRBD1. This CDR3 region has 14 residues. Germline V gene lookup returns CDR1 MNHEY and CDR2 SMNVEV (reference sequence). V shed 3 bases and J 6 bases; nucleotides not matched to a gene: 5. CDR3 in DNA: TGTGCCAGCAGTTTCGCAGGGGGCGAGGATACGCAGTATTTT. Its protein is CASSFAGGEDTQYF.

This sequence joins TRBV27 and TRBJ1-5; no firm D call. The CDR3 has 17 amino acids. The germline gives CDR1 MNHEY, CDR2 SMNVEV (reference sequence). V shed 6 bases and J shed 0 bases, with 18 bases lying between them. CDR3 in amino acids: CASSYRPFGNSNQPQHF. The CDR3 DNA reads as TGTGCCAGCAGCTATAGGCCGTTCGGGAATAGCAATCAGCCCCAGCATTTT.

This chain joins TRBV28 and TRBJ1-2; a weak D match, TRBD1 (6 bases). The CDR3 is 15 amino acids. From germline, CDR1 is MDHEN and CDR2 SYDVKM. Trimming shortened V by 7 bases and J by 2 bases, and 17 bases separated the two germline ends. The CDR3 nucleotides read TGTGCCAGCACCCTGGCGGGGGCCCCCAACTATGGCTACACCTTC. Residues: CASTLAGAPNYGYTF.

This clone was found many times. Other DNA sequences in the same sample also yield this CDR3. V gene TRBV27 combines with J gene TRBJ1-5, with TRBD1 matching over 10 bases. After removal of 0 bases from V and 1 base from J, the junction contained 3 bases not matched to a gene. CDR1 MNHEY and CDR2 SMNVEV come from the germline V gene (reference sequence). The CDR3 is 17 residues long. The CDR3, as DNA: TGTGCCAGCAGTTTATCGGCGGGACAGGGGAGCAATCAGCCCCAGCATTTT. Translated: CASSLSAGQGSNQPQHF.

This sequence joins TRBV28 and TRBJ1-1; D is perhaps TRBD1 (6 bases). V was cut by 3 bases and J by 1 base, with 6 bases left in between. The CDR3 loop spans 13 amino acids. Germline loops: CDR1 MDHEN, CDR2 SYDVKM. CDR3 DNA sequence: TGTGCCAGCAGTTTGACAGGGAACACTGAAGCTTTCTTT. As protein: CASSLTGNTEAFF.